Listed below are T cell receptor beta chains from one sample, sequenced in a study of identifying expanded T cells in peripheral blood. Produced via immunoSEQ multiplex PCR; TCRdb's table is partial and in-frame only. The sample contains 81,000 or so clones, 84% of which appear only once. The sample was blood. These receptor sequences come from a person aged 18-70 years in good health. CDR3s include the opening cysteine and the closing phenylalanine or tryptophan. The D gene is left open where the match is weak. The size of a clone is reported for some rows only, either as once, few or many, or as a class for expanded clones.

V gene	clone size	J gene	D gene	CDR3 protein	CDR3 DNA
TRBV9	-	TRBJ1-1	-	CASSPEAVVTEAFF	TGTGCCAGCAGCCCGGAGGCCGTCGTCACTGAAGCTTTCTTT
TRBV28	-	TRBJ1-2	-	CASRPSEGQKGYGYTF	TGTGCCAGCAGACCCTCGGAGGGGCAGAAAGGGTATGGCTACACCTTC
TRBV28	-	TRBJ1-1	TRBD1	CASSLRVGQGNTEAFF	TGTGCCAGCAGTCTAAGGGTCGGACAGGGGAACACTGAAGCTTTCTTT
TRBV7-6	-	TRBJ2-3	-	CASSLSGTDTQYF	TGTGCCAGCAGCTTATCAGGCACAGATACGCAGTATTTT
TRBV5-1	-	TRBJ1-2	-	CASSLGQVGAGYTF	TGCGCCAGCAGCTTGGGACAGGTCGGCGCCGGCTACACCTTC
TRBV4-2	-	TRBJ1-1	-	CASSQDLTRAFF	TGTGCCAGCAGCCAAGATCTGACTAGGGCTTTCTTT
TRBV20-1	-	TRBJ2-5	-	CSARVSETQYF	TGCAGTGCTAGAGTTTCAGAGACCCAGTACTTC
TRBV27	-	TRBJ1-5	-	CASSLTGNRPQHF	TGTGCCAGCAGTTTAACGGGTAATCGGCCCCAGCATTTT
TRBV11-2	once	TRBJ1-4	-	CASSAVGGRGEKLFF	TGTGCCAGCAGCGCAGTGGGGGGAAGGGGTGAAAAACTGTTTTTT
TRBV7-6	-	TRBJ2-2	-	CASSLTGQNTGELFF	TGTGCCAGCAGCTTAACCGGACAGAACACCGGGGAGCTGTTTTTT
TRBV4-2	-	TRBJ2-1	-	CASSQVHGASEYNEQFF	TGTGCCAGCAGCCAAGTTCACGGGGCCTCGGAATACAATGAGCAGTTCTTC
TRBV7-7	-	TRBJ2-1	TRBD2	CASSLLAGGVDEQFF	TGTGCTAGCAGCTTGTTAGCGGGAGGGGTAGATGAGCAGTTCTTC
TRBV25-1	-	TRBJ2-6	-	CASSGGRRSGANVLTF	TGTGCCAGCAGTGGGGGACGGCGCTCTGGGGCCAACGTCCTGACTTTC
TRBV11-1	-	TRBJ2-1	TRBD1	CASSPITGVGNEQFF	TGTGCCAGCAGCCCGATAACAGGGGTGGGCAATGAGCAGTTCTTC
TRBV7-9	-	TRBJ1-1	-	CASSFGDRNTEAFF	TGTGCCAGCAGCTTCGGAGACAGGAACACTGAAGCTTTCTTT
TRBV5-1	-	TRBJ2-2	-	CASSVRDIANTGELFF	TGCGCCAGCAGCGTACGGGACATCGCGAACACCGGGGAGCTGTTTTTT
TRBV7-2	-	TRBJ2-3	TRBD2	CASSFRLAESTDTQYF	TGTGCCAGCAGCTTCCGACTAGCGGAGAGCACAGATACGCAGTATTTT
TRBV28	-	TRBJ2-5	-	CASRSGSPNQYF	TGTGCCAGCAGATCCGGGTCTCCGAACCAGTACTTC
TRBV6-6	-	TRBJ1-4	-	CASMATNEKLFF	TGTGCCAGCATGGCAACTAATGAAAAACTGTTTTTT
TRBV4-3	-	TRBJ1-2	-	CASSQFRGDYGYTF	TGCGCCAGCAGCCAATTTCGGGGGGACTATGGCTACACCTTC
TRBV28	-	TRBJ1-1	-	CASRWGAANTEAFF	TGTGCCAGCCGATGGGGAGCCGCGAACACTGAAGCTTTCTTT
TRBV9	-	TRBJ1-1	-	CASSVASQLNTEAFF	TGTGCCAGCAGCGTAGCATCCCAGTTGAACACTGAAGCTTTCTTT
TRBV27	-	TRBJ2-7	TRBD2	CASTIAGGGEQYF	TGTGCCAGCACCATTGCGGGAGGGGGGGAGCAGTACTTC
TRBV5-5	-	TRBJ2-2	TRBD1	CASSLDRGTGELFF	TGTGCCAGCAGCTTGGACAGGGGTACCGGGGAGCTGTTTTTT
TRBV6-5	-	TRBJ1-5	TRBD1	CASSPDRDYQPQHF	TGTGCCAGCAGTCCCGACAGGGATTATCAGCCCCAGCATTTT
TRBV28	-	TRBJ2-2	TRBD2	CASNPPGEGTGELFF	TGTGCCAGCAACCCCCCGGGGGAGGGCACCGGGGAGCTGTTTTTT
TRBV28	-	TRBJ2-7	-	CASRNRYEQYF	TGTGCCAGCAGAAACCGATACGAGCAGTACTTC
TRBV5-1	-	TRBJ1-4	-	CASSWDGRMEKLFF	TGCGCCAGCAGCTGGGACGGCCGTATGGAAAAACTGTTTTTT
TRBV10-3	few	TRBJ2-7	-	CAISEGTTEQYF	TGTGCCATCAGTGAGGGGACCACAGAGCAGTACTTC
TRBV11-2	-	TRBJ1-2	-	CASSLETGYGYTF	TGTGCCAGCAGCTTAGAAACAGGCTATGGCTACACCTTC
TRBV28	-	TRBJ2-7	TRBD2	CASSFPAGEKGSYEQYF	TGTGCCAGCAGCTTCCCCGCGGGAGAAAAAGGGTCCTACGAGCAGTACTTC
TRBV7-2	few	TRBJ2-1	-	CASSLVPQGTYYNEQFF	TGTGCCAGCAGCTTAGTACCCCAGGGAACTTACTACAATGAGCAGTTCTTC
TRBV6-1	-	TRBJ2-1	-	CASMKTYNEQFF	TGTGCCAGCATGAAGACTTACAATGAGCAGTTCTTC
TRBV10-3	once	TRBJ2-1	TRBD2	CAIRTQRETAYNEQFF	TGTGCCATCAGGACCCAGCGGGAGACGGCCTACAATGAGCAGTTCTTC
TRBV10-3	few	TRBJ2-5	-	CAISLVTGTNQETQYF	TGTGCCATCAGCCTAGTGACCGGGACAAATCAAGAGACCCAGTACTTC
TRBV5-1	-	TRBJ2-7	-	CASSLERGSYEQYF	TGCGCCAGCAGCTTGGAAAGGGGTTCCTACGAGCAGTACTTC
TRBV11-2	-	TRBJ1-2	-	CASSLLLDSLYGYTF	TGTGCCAGCAGCCTTCTCCTGGACAGTCTTTATGGCTACACCTTC
TRBV18	-	TRBJ2-2	TRBD2	CASSPGTTNTGELFF	TGTGCCAGCTCACCCGGGACTACGAACACCGGGGAGCTGTTTTTT
TRBV5-5	-	TRBJ2-5	-	CASSRRIQETQYF	TGTGCCAGCAGCCGCCGGATACAAGAGACCCAGTACTTC
TRBV4-3	once	TRBJ2-2	TRBD1	CASRNRGTGELFF	TGCGCCAGCAGAAACAGGGGGACCGGGGAGCTGTTTTTT
TRBV29-1	-	TRBJ1-1	-	CSVARNTEAFF	TGCAGCGTTGCAAGGAACACTGAAGCTTTCTTT
TRBV10-3	once	TRBJ2-2	TRBD2	CAISGKGLAVNTGELFF	TGTGCCATCAGCGGTAAAGGACTAGCGGTGAACACCGGGGAGCTGTTTTTT
TRBV7-9	once	TRBJ2-5	-	CASSSDRSETQYF	TGTGCCAGCAGCTCGGACAGATCAGAGACCCAGTACTTC
TRBV28	-	TRBJ1-2	-	CASNQRGYGYTF	TGTGCCAGCAACCAAAGGGGGTATGGCTACACCTTC
TRBV9	-	TRBJ2-1	TRBD2	CASSVGLAEGNEQFF	TGTGCCAGCAGCGTAGGACTAGCGGAAGGGAATGAGCAGTTCTTC
TRBV9	-	TRBJ2-1	TRBD2	CASSSRTSGSHNEQFF	TGTGCCAGCAGCTCCCGAACTAGCGGTTCTCACAATGAGCAGTTCTTC
TRBV4-2	-	TRBJ2-1	-	CASSPGLSGLDNEQFF	TGTGCCAGCAGCCCTGGCTTGTCGGGACTCGACAATGAGCAGTTCTTC
TRBV19	once	TRBJ2-7	-	CASSFARQDYEQYF	TGTGCCAGTAGTTTTGCCCGACAGGACTACGAGCAGTACTTC
TRBV5-8	-	TRBJ2-6	TRBD1	CASSLEDRGSNVLTF	TGTGCCAGCAGCTTGGAGGACAGGGGGTCCAACGTCCTGACTTTC
TRBV4-3	-	TRBJ2-7	-	CASSQVFPPDVPGVGEQYF	TGCGCCAGCAGCCAAGTATTCCCGCCCGACGTCCCGGGGGTTGGCGAGCAGTACTTC
TRBV4-1	-	TRBJ2-5	TRBD1	CASSPYPGTGGPHSPQETQYF	TGCGCCAGCAGCCCCTACCCCGGGACAGGGGGCCCACATAGCCCCCAAGAGACCCAGTACTTC
TRBV18	once	TRBJ2-3	TRBD2	CASSSTLGLAIDTQYF	TGTGCCAGCTCATCCACACTGGGACTAGCAATAGATACGCAGTATTTT
TRBV29-1	once	TRBJ1-1	-	CSVEGKDTEAFF	TGCAGCGTTGAGGGGAAGGACACTGAAGCTTTCTTT
TRBV6-4	once	TRBJ2-1	-	CASSDSPVSMGEQFF	TGTGCCAGCAGTGACTCCCCCGTTAGTATGGGTGAGCAGTTCTTC
TRBV29-1	-	TRBJ2-1	-	CSGSGVVANEQFF	TGCAGCGGAAGTGGGGTAGTCGCCAATGAGCAGTTCTTC
TRBV4-3	-	TRBJ2-2	TRBD2	CASSPSGRFTGELFF	TGCGCCAGCAGCCCTAGCGGGAGGTTCACCGGGGAGCTGTTTTTT
TRBV6-1	once	TRBJ2-1	-	CASRVPGMRDNEQFF	TGTGCCAGCAGGGTTCCCGGGATGCGGGACAATGAGCAGTTCTTC